The 32 T cell receptor beta chains presented below share a single source sample, sequenced in a study of blood T cell repertoires in COVID-19. Using immunoSEQ multiplex PCR, the repertoire was profiled, and TCRdb retains in-frame clones only, with some absent. The sample comprises around 110,000 clones, about nine tenths of which are singletons, and less than 2% rests with the top ten. Sequenced sample: peripheral blood. These receptors originate from a human donor with active COVID-19. The donor label of this sample is uncertain.

J is TRBJ1-6 and V is TRBV28; 9 nucleotides line up with TRBD1. V lost 6 bases to trimming and J lost 7 bases; unmatched junction nucleotides: 10. This CDR3 comprises 16 residues. Germline CDR1 reads MDHEN; CDR2 reads SYDVKM. In nucleotides, the CDR3 is TGTGCCAGCAGAACGCCACAGGGGGCAGGGAATTCACCCCTCCACTTT. Protein sequence: CASRTPQGAGNSPLHF.

V is TRBV11-2 and J is TRBJ2-7; D is uncertain. Trimming shortened V by 1 base and J by 0 bases, and 13 bases separated the two germline ends. Germline assignment: CDR1 SGHAT and CDR2 FQNNGV. The CDR3 spans 16 residues. CDR3 coding DNA: TGTGCCAGCAGCTTAGCCCCACTGCCGAGCTCCTACGAGCAGTACTTC. Protein product: CASSLAPLPSSYEQYF.

This chain links TRBV10-1 with TRBJ1-1; 8 positions match TRBD1. Germline CDR1 is WNHNN and CDR2 is SYGVQD (reference sequence). V was pared by 0 bases and J by 4 bases, with 4 bases of the junction left unmatched. The CDR3 runs 15 residues. The CDR3, as DNA: TGCGCCAGCAGTGAGTCGACAGGGGTGGGCACTGAAGCTTTCTTT. Its translation: CASSESTGVGTEAFF.

The V gene is TRBV11-2, the J gene TRBJ2-7; weak D call: TRBD2 (6 bases). Trimming left V 2 bases short and J 2 bases short, with 16 bases between. Germline V gene sequence: CDR1 SGHAT, CDR2 FQNNGV. CDR3 size: 16 residues. The CDR3 is CASSLSGQLGPYEQYF. The CDR3 DNA follows: TGTGCCAGCAGCTTAAGCGGGCAGCTCGGCCCCTACGAGCAGTACTTC.

This clone has a single count. The CDR3 bases are TGTGCCAGCAGTTTATTGGGGGACTATAGCAATCAGCCCCAGCATTTT. This translates into CASSLLGDYSNQPQHF. This chain uses TRBV27 with TRBJ1-5; D possibly corresponds to TRBD1 (5 bases). Deletions cut 1 base from V and 0 bases from J, with 10 bases between. Per germline, CDR1 MNHEY and CDR2 SMNVEV (reference sequence). The CDR3 is 16 amino acids.

The chain recombines TRBV7-8 with TRBJ2-1, with D possibly being TRBD1 (7 bases). The V and J ends lost 3 bases and 4 bases respectively, with 13 bases between them. The CDR3 runs to 15 residues. The V gene's germline CDR1 is SGHVS and CDR2 FQNEAQ. The CDR3 sequence is CASSLGPGGYNEQFF. In DNA, the CDR3 is TGTGCCAGCAGCTTGGGACCAGGGGGGTACAATGAGCAGTTCTTC. The full variable domain, completed using reference TRBV7-8 and TRBJ2-1, is GAGVSQSPRYKVAKRGQDVALRCDPISGHVSLFWYQQALGQGPEFLTYFQNEAQLDKSGLPSDRFFAERPEGSVSTLKIQRTQQEDSAVYLCASSLGPGGYNEQFFGPGTRLTVL.

The table lists this clone with a count of one. The rearrangement joins TRBV15 to TRBJ1-3, with a weak D call TRBD1 (5 bases). The CDR3 has 14 amino acids. Deletions cut 0 bases from V and 11 bases from J, with 14 bases between. Germline lookup yields CDR1 LNHNV and CDR2 YYDKDF (reference sequence). The CDR3 DNA is TGTGCCACCAGCAGAGATCTTAGGTTACAGGCCATATATTTT. Its protein product is CATSRDLRLQAIYF.

The chain recombines TRBV6-5 with TRBJ2-2; 9 bases match TRBD1. V lost 6 bases to trimming and J lost 3 bases; unmatched junction nucleotides: 5. There are 15 residues in the CDR3. Germline V CDR1 and CDR2: MNHEY, SVGAGI. DNA for the CDR3: TGTGCCAGCAGGCCGACAGGGGGGTACACCGGGGAGCTGTTTTTT. Its protein is CASRPTGGYTGELFF.

V is TRBV7-9 and J is TRBJ2-3; D is undetermined. Trimming left V 4 bases short and J 2 bases short, with 13 bases between. Germline V lookup: CDR1 SEHNR, CDR2 FQNEAQ (reference sequence). The CDR3 consists of 15 residues. CDR3 sequence reads: CASSSTGRLTDTQYF. CDR3 DNA sequence: TGTGCCAGCAGCTCAACGGGTCGACTCACAGATACGCAGTATTTT.

The chain uses TRBV7-9 and TRBJ2-3; a possible D gene is TRBD2 (6 bases). CDR1 is SEHNR and CDR2 is FQNEAQ in the germline V gene (reference sequence). This CDR3 contains 16 residues. V shed 5 bases and J shed 3 bases, with 18 bases lying between them. The CDR3 sequence: CASSNRGNTMTDTQYF. Here the CDR3 DNA reads TGTGCCAGCAGCAATCGGGGGAATACTATGACAGATACGCAGTATTTT.

The V and J genes are TRBV11-2 and TRBJ2-3; TRBD1 aligns across 8 bases. V gave up 0 bases and J gave up 4 bases; unmatched junction bases: 9. Germline CDR1 reads SGHAT; CDR2 reads FQNNGV. The CDR3 spans 17 residues. DNA for the CDR3: TGTGCCAGCAGCTTAGATTGGGGACAGGCCAGCGCAGATACGCAGTATTTT. This codes for CASSLDWGQASADTQYF.

CDR3 DNA: TGTGCCAGCAGTACAACAGGAAACACTGAAGCTTTCTTT. It is translated as CASSTTGNTEAFF. The chain has TRBV25-1 and TRBJ1-1; D is perhaps TRBD1 (5 bases). Trimming took 5 bases from V and 2 from J, leaving 9 bases between them. Germline lookup yields CDR1 MGHDK and CDR2 SYGVNS. This CDR3 is 13 amino acids long.

The chain uses TRBV6-5 and TRBJ1-2; unclear D gene. The V end lost 4 bases, the J end lost 1 base, and 13 bases lay between the germline ends. Looked up from germline, CDR1 is MNHEY and CDR2 is SVGAGI. The CDR3 extends over 15 amino acids. CDR3 bases: TGTGCCAGCAGTTCACAACCGGGAGTTAACTATGGCTACACCTTC. This translates into CASSSQPGVNYGYTF.

This chain joins TRBV9 and TRBJ1-4, with TRBD1 matching over 8 bases. The CDR3 totals 14 residues. CDR1 is SGDLS and CDR2 is YYNGEE in the germline V gene. Trimming cost V 4 bases and J 5 bases; bases outside gene matches: 4. The CDR3 loop reads CASSSGGSNEKLFF. The CDR3 DNA reads TGTGCCAGCAGCTCAGGGGGCTCCAATGAAAAACTGTTTTTT.

The chain uses TRBV19 and TRBJ2-5, with TRBD2 matching over 10 bases. Trimming at V came to 3 bases and at J to 1 base, leaving 11 bases not matched to a gene. The CDR3 runs to 18 residues. Germline values: CDR1 LNHDA, CDR2 SQIVND (reference sequence). In DNA, the CDR3 is TGTGCCAGTAGTATCCGCCCTACTCTAGCGGGGGTCCAAGAGACCCAGTACTTC. Translating it yields CASSIRPTLAGVQETQYF. Supplemented by reference TRBV19 and TRBJ2-5, the full variable domain reads DGGITQSPKYLFRKEGQNVTLSCEQNLNHDAMYWYRQDPGQGLRLIYYSQIVNDFQKGDIAEGYSVSREKKESFPLTVTSAQKNPTAFYLCASSIRPTLAGVQETQYFGPGTRLLVL.

The gene calls are TRBV7-3 and TRBJ1-1, with 7 nucleotides matching TRBD1. The germline gives CDR1 SGHTA, CDR2 FQGTGA. Unmatched junction bases numbered 5, after V lost 2 bases and J lost 5 bases. The CDR3 has 14 residues. This chain's CDR3 is CASSLEGANTEAFF. The DNA for the CDR3 is TGTGCCAGCAGCTTAGAGGGGGCAAATACTGAAGCTTTCTTT.

The chain employs TRBV9 and TRBJ1-2; TRBD1 matches at 7 bases. This CDR3 is built from 13 residues. In germline, CDR1 is SGDLS, CDR2 YYNGEE. V shed 2 bases and J 2 bases; nucleotides not matched to a gene: 0. The CDR3 nucleotides are TGTGCCAGCAGCGTGGGACAGAACTATGGCTACACCTTC. This translates into CASSVGQNYGYTF.

The rearrangement links TRBV5-1 to TRBJ2-7; TRBD1 agrees at 9 bases. The CDR3 spans 15 residues. CDR1 is SGHRS and CDR2 is YFSETQ in the germline V gene. The junction had 3 bases not matched to a gene; V was cut back by 0 bases and J by 2 bases. CDR3 nucleotide sequence: TGCGCCAGCAGCTTGGAAAGGACAGGGGCCTACGAGCAGTACTTC. Protein: CASSLERTGAYEQYF.

The chain combines TRBV28 with TRBJ1-1, with TRBD1 matching over 9 bases. Germline V CDR1 and CDR2: MDHEN, SYDVKM. Trimming cost V 5 bases and J 1 base; bases outside gene matches: 8. The CDR3 sequence is 16 residues long. The CDR3 DNA is TGTGCCAGCAGTCTACCTCCGGGACAGGGGAACACTGAAGCTTTCTTT. Translated, it gives CASSLPPGQGNTEAFF.

J is TRBJ1-1 and V is TRBV10-1; TRBD1 is a possible D gene (5 bases). The V gene lost 7 bases and the J gene lost 0 bases, with 18 bases spanning the gap. Germline V gene sequence: CDR1 WNHNN, CDR2 SYGVQD (reference sequence). The CDR3 spans 16 residues. CDR3 DNA: TGCGCCAGCACCGACCAGGGTTTCCCTATGAACACTGAAGCTTTCTTT. Residues: CASTDQGFPMNTEAFF.

J is TRBJ2-5 and V is TRBV11-3, with a tentative D call TRBD1 (5 bases). In germline, CDR1 is SGHNT, CDR2 YENEEA. Deletions cut 1 base from V and 5 bases from J, with 11 bases between. The CDR3 is made up of 14 amino acids. DNA for the CDR3: TGTGCCAGCAGCTTAGCAGGGTTCGGGGAGACCCAGTACTTC. Residues: CASSLAGFGETQYF. Looking up the rest from reference TRBV11-3 and TRBJ2-5 gives the full variable domain: EAGVVQSPRYKIIEKKQPVAFWCNPISGHNTLYWYLQNLGQGPELLIRYENEEAVDDSQLPKDRFSAERLKGVDSTLKIQPAELGDSAVYLCASSLAGFGETQYFGPGTRLLVL.

This sequence joins TRBV2 and TRBJ1-1; a weak D match, TRBD1 (5 bases). Trimming shortened V by 6 bases and J by 1 base, and 12 bases separated the two germline ends. The CDR3 is 14 amino acids. The germline gives CDR1 SNHLY, CDR2 FYNNEI. CDR3 coding DNA: TGTGCCAGCAGCGCAGGGATCGGGAACACTGAAGCTTTCTTT. Its protein product is CASSAGIGNTEAFF.

The V and J genes are TRBV25-1 and TRBJ1-5, with a weak D call TRBD1 (5 bases). Germline lookup yields CDR1 MGHDK and CDR2 SYGVNS. The length of the CDR3 is 14 residues. V lost 6 bases and J 1 base, leaving 10 bases between the germline ends. The CDR3, as DNA: TGTGCCAGCAGCTGGCAGGGAAGCAATCAGCCCCAGCATTTT. It codes for CASSWQGSNQPQHF.

This clone was seen just once. This chain connects TRBV15 to TRBJ2-3, with 8 nucleotides matching TRBD2. Germline values: CDR1 LNHNV, CDR2 YYDKDF (reference sequence). J was trimmed by 1 base and V by 0 bases; bases with no gene match: 3. The CDR3 length is 16 residues. The CDR3 coding sequence is TGTGCCACCAGCAGAGATCGCGGGGGGCGCACAGATACGCAGTATTTT. Translating gives CATSRDRGGRTDTQYF.

The chain has TRBV10-2 and TRBJ2-3; no clear D. V dropped 10 bases and J dropped 4 bases, with 15 bases sitting between them. The CDR3 is 13 residues long. Germline V gives CDR1 WSHSY, CDR2 SAAADI. CDR3 DNA: TGCGCCACCTCAGAAATAAGTGCAGATACGCAGTATTTT. Translating it yields CATSEISADTQYF.

This CDR3 reads CASGLSAGGYEQYF. In DNA, the CDR3 is TGTGCTAGTGGTCTATCAGCGGGGGGATACGAGCAGTACTTC. This sequence joins TRBV12-5 and TRBJ2-7; 9 positions match TRBD2. Germline CDR1 is LGHNT and CDR2 is FRNRAP. This CDR3 contains 14 residues. After removal of 5 bases from V and 4 bases from J, the junction contained 6 bases not matched to a gene.

This clone was seen only a few times. The chain joins TRBV7-6 to TRBJ2-1; 10 positions match TRBD2. Germline V gene lookup returns CDR1 SGHVS and CDR2 FNYEAQ. With V trimmed by 4 bases and J by 6 bases, 9 bases remained unmatched. The CDR3 runs to 16 residues. This chain's CDR3 is CASSSTERGGRNEQFF. The CDR3 DNA follows: TGTGCCAGCAGCTCGACGGAGCGGGGGGGCCGCAATGAGCAGTTCTTC.

This clone showed up just once. This sequence joins TRBV5-1 and TRBJ2-3; 13 positions match TRBD2. Germline CDR1 and CDR2: SGHRS and YFSETQ. CDR3 length equals 15 residues. Trimming removed 4 bases from V and 10 bases from J; junction bases left unmatched: 9. The CDR3 DNA follows: TGCGCCAGCAGCATCACTAGCGGGGGGGCGAAGGCGCAGTATTTT. This gives the protein CASSITSGGAKAQYF. Full variable domain (outside the CDR3, taken from reference TRBV5-1 and TRBJ2-3): KAGVTQTPRYLIKTRGQQVTLSCSPISGHRSVSWYQQTPGQGLQFLFEYFSETQRNKGNFPGRFSGRQFSNSRSEMNVSTLELGDSALYLCASSITSGGAKAQYFGPGTRLTVL.

The chain couples TRBV28 to TRBJ1-1; perhaps TRBD1 as D (6 bases). Germline loops: CDR1 MDHEN, CDR2 SYDVKM. Trimming stripped 6 bases from V and 12 bases from J, with 20 bases between. The CDR3 totals 13 residues. Here the CDR3 DNA reads TGTGCCAGCAGCCCTACTCGGACAGTTACACCTTTCTTT. This sequence encodes CASSPTRTVTPFF.

The chain combines TRBV28 with TRBJ1-5, with D tentatively TRBD1 (5 bases). The CDR3 totals 14 residues. V lost 2 bases to trimming and J lost 7 bases, with 12 bases between them. CDR1 is MDHEN, CDR2 SYDVKM, per germline. CDR3 region: CASSLGQGNQPQHF. CDR3 nucleotides: TGTGCCAGCAGTTTAGGGCAGGGTAACCAGCCCCAGCATTTT.

The chain has TRBV7-9 and TRBJ2-7; TRBD1 matches at 9 bases. From germline, CDR1 is SEHNR and CDR2 FQNEAQ (reference sequence). This CDR3 comprises 15 residues. V lost 5 bases, J lost 7 bases, and 12 bases stayed unmatched. The chain's CDR3 is CASSPGDRDPLEQYF. CDR3 bases: TGTGCCAGCAGCCCCGGGGACAGGGACCCTCTTGAGCAGTACTTC.

This clone was counted once. CDR3 amino acids: CAWRDGQLDGYTF. CDR3 nucleotides: TGTGCCTGGAGAGACGGACAGTTAGATGGCTACACCTTC. The chain is built from TRBV30 and TRBJ1-2, with D maybe TRBD1 (6 bases). Germline CDR1 and CDR2: GTSNPN and SVGIG (reference sequence). The V end was cut by 3 bases, the J end by 6 bases, with 14 bases between. This CDR3 is built from 13 residues.